This entry lists 20 T cell receptor beta chains sequenced from one sample in a study of CD8 T cells in ankylosing spondylitis. TCRdb redid the calling of the 5' RACE reads with MiXCR, one entry per CDR3 protein. The sample shows a few hundred thousand distinct CDR3 sequences, 20% of them seen only once. Sequencing was done on a sample of blood, either unsorted or a sorted T cell fraction (not recorded which). The source is a male donor with ankylosing spondylitis or in good health (not recorded which).

There are a few counts of this clonotype. DNA for the CDR3: TGTGCCACCAGTGCCCCGGGGGGACAAGATACGCAGTATTTT. Residues: CATSAPGGQDTQYF. The genes are TRBV24-1 and TRBJ2-3, with D maybe TRBD2 (7 bases). The V end lost 5 bases, the J end lost 5 bases, and 13 bases lay between the germline ends. CDR1 is KGHDR, CDR2 SFDVKD, per germline. The CDR3 length is 14 residues.

This clonotype was observed a few times. The rearrangement uses TRBV20-1 and TRBJ2-4, with no clear D. Germline CDR1 DFQATT, CDR2 SNEGSKA (reference sequence). The CDR3 runs 13 residues. V lost 7 bases to trimming and J lost 0 bases, with 10 bases between them. The CDR3 reads CSVRTLAKNIQYF. The CDR3 bases are TGCAGTGTTCGTACATTAGCCAAAAACATTCAGTACTTC.

This clonotype was seen a few times. The CDR3 DNA follows: TGCGCCAGCAGAACCGGGACCTCCGACACCGGGGAGCTGTTTTTT. Its protein is CASRTGTSDTGELFF. V gene TRBV5-1 combines with J gene TRBJ2-2; D is tentatively TRBD1 or TRBD2 (5 bases each). The CDR3 spans 15 residues. Trimming cost V 5 bases and J 3 bases, with 14 bases left between them. Germline V gene lookup returns CDR1 SGHRS and CDR2 YFSETQ.

The chain has TRBV20-1 and TRBJ1-6, with D uncertain. Trimming pared 7 bases from V and 5 bases from J, leaving 9 bases between. Germline CDR1 DFQATT, CDR2 SNEGSKA (reference sequence). The CDR3 spans 12 residues. The DNA of the CDR3 is TGCAGTGGCGGGCCCAATAATTCACCCCTCCACTTT. Its translation: CSGGPNNSPLHF.

V usage is TRBV29-1 and J usage is TRBJ2-1; 10 bases are shared with TRBD1. CDR3 length: 15 residues. Germline-derived CDR1 and CDR2 are SQVTM and ANQGSEA. With V trimmed by 2 bases and J by 2 bases, 3 bases remained unmatched. The CDR3 loop is CSVESGQGAYNEQFF. The CDR3 nucleotides read TGCAGCGTTGAATCCGGACAGGGGGCCTACAATGAGCAGTTCTTC.

This clonotype occurred many times. CDR3: CASSSGQGNTDTQYF. The DNA of the CDR3 is TGTGCCAGCAGCTCAGGACAGGGGAACACAGATACGCAGTATTTT. This chain uses TRBV7-3 with TRBJ2-3, with TRBD1 matching over 9 bases. The CDR3 covers 15 residues. With V trimmed by 4 bases and J by 2 bases, 4 bases remained unmatched. CDR1 and CDR2 (germline): SGHTA, FQGTGA.

V usage is TRBV6-5 and J usage is TRBJ1-1; D not certain. Germline V lookup: CDR1 MNHEY, CDR2 SVGAGI. V lost 0 bases to trimming and J lost 1 base, with 9 bases between them. The CDR3 covers 15 residues. The CDR3 region is CASSYSNVGNTEAFF. In DNA form, the CDR3 reads TGTGCCAGCAGTTACTCGAATGTAGGGAACACTGAAGCTTTCTTT.

This clonotype was observed a few times. V gene TRBV2 combines with J gene TRBJ2-3; D is undetermined. V was shortened by 1 base and J by 6 bases, with 8 bases between the two germline ends. The CDR3 loop spans 13 amino acids. CDR1 is SNHLY, CDR2 FYNNEI, per germline. DNA of the CDR3: TGTGCCAGCAGTGAAGGCGTGCCCGATACGCAGTATTTT. Its protein is CASSEGVPDTQYF.

V and J are TRBV15 and TRBJ1-1; D call uncertain. V lost 0 bases to trimming and J lost 4 bases, with 12 bases between them. Germline-derived CDR1 and CDR2 are LNHNV and YYDKDF (reference sequence). This CDR3 region has 15 residues. CDR3 sequence (DNA): TGTGCCACCAGCAGAGATGCCTCGGTGGGCACTGAAGCTTTCTTT. Translated: CATSRDASVGTEAFF.

This clonotype was seen ten or more times. This chain connects TRBV12-3 or TRBV12-4 to TRBJ2-5; a possible D gene is TRBD2 (5 bases). The V gene lost 3 bases and the J gene lost 5 bases, with 10 bases spanning the gap. CDR3 length: 13 residues. The CDR3 coding sequence is TGTGCCAGCAGTTTTCGGGGTTCGGAGACCCAGTACTTC. This sequence encodes CASSFRGSETQYF.

This clonotype appeared many times. The chain recombines TRBV15 with TRBJ2-3; 7 bases map to TRBD2. Germline V gives CDR1 LNHNV, CDR2 YYDKDF (reference sequence). After removal of 7 bases from V and 4 bases from J, the junction contained 5 bases not matched to a gene. The CDR3 runs to 13 residues. The CDR3, as DNA: TGTGCCACCATAAGCGGGACTGCAGATACGCAGTATTTT. It yields the protein CATISGTADTQYF.

This clonotype turned up a few times. The chain is built from TRBV20-1 and TRBJ2-5; D gene unclear. Deletions cut 2 bases from V and 5 bases from J, with 9 bases between. CDR1 and CDR2 from the germline V gene are DFQATT and SNEGSKA (reference sequence). The CDR3 spans 12 residues. The CDR3 is CSARSMGETQYF. The CDR3 DNA reads TGCAGTGCTAGATCCATGGGGGAGACCCAGTACTTC.

The sample holds a few counts of this clonotype. The J gene is TRBJ1-2, the V gene TRBV20-1; TRBD1 aligns across 9 bases. There are 24 residues in the CDR3. The trim removed 2 bases at V and 2 bases at J, leaving 33 bases unmatched. Germline V CDR1 and CDR2: DFQATT, SNEGSKA (reference sequence). The CDR3 sequence is CSARRAGGELPGQGFSHLNYGYTF. The DNA of the CDR3 is TGCAGTGCTAGAAGGGCCGGGGGGGAGCTACCGGGACAGGGTTTCTCCCATCTAAACTATGGCTACACCTTC.

The chain has TRBV2 and TRBJ2-1; unclear D gene. Trimming stripped 1 base from V and 8 bases from J, with 6 bases between. CDR3 size: 12 residues. The germline V gene has CDR1 SNHLY and CDR2 FYNNEI. The CDR3 DNA sequence: TGTGCCAGCAGTGAAGGTGCCTATGAGCAGTTCTTC. It encodes CASSEGAYEQFF.

The J gene is TRBJ2-5, the V gene TRBV6-1; TRBD1 aligns across 9 bases. The V gene's germline CDR1 is MNHNS and CDR2 SASEGT. The CDR3 covers 19 residues. The trim removed 2 bases at V and 1 base at J, leaving 14 bases unmatched. DNA for the CDR3: TGTGCCAGCAGTGAATTCTCACCCAACAGGGGGCGAAGCCAAGAGACCCAGTACTTC. Protein: CASSEFSPNRGRSQETQYF.

The V and J genes are TRBV7-2 and TRBJ2-5, with 7 bases identical to TRBD2. From germline, CDR1 is SGHTA and CDR2 FQGNSA. The CDR3 has 15 residues. J gave up 4 bases and V 4 bases, and 9 bases lay outside the gene matches. CDR3 protein: CASSSSGGVPETQYF. The CDR3 nucleotides read TGTGCCAGCAGCTCAAGTGGGGGGGTCCCAGAGACCCAGTACTTC.

The chain has TRBV12-3 or TRBV12-4 and TRBJ2-5; tentative D call: TRBD1 (5 bases). The V end lost 3 bases, the J end lost 0 bases, and 11 bases lay between the germline ends. The CDR3 has 15 residues. This chain's CDR3 is CASSLDTGYQETQYF. CDR3 sequence (DNA): TGTGCCAGCAGTTTGGACACCGGCTACCAAGAGACCCAGTACTTC.

In this sample, this clonotype turned up a few times. The chain joins TRBV27 to TRBJ2-5; D is perhaps TRBD2 (6 bases). The CDR3 totals 15 residues. V was pared by 2 bases and J by 6 bases, with 16 bases between. Germline V gives CDR1 MNHEY, CDR2 SMNVEV (reference sequence). CDR3 amino acids: CASSLAGPSTKTQYF. In DNA form, the CDR3 reads TGTGCCAGCAGTTTAGCGGGGCCCTCAACTAAGACCCAGTACTTC.

This clonotype was observed a single time. This rearrangement joins TRBV20-1 to TRBJ2-2; TRBD2 agrees at 8 bases. Germline V gene data show CDR1 as DFQATT and CDR2 as SNEGSKA (reference sequence). V dropped 0 bases and J dropped 6; count of bases not matched to a gene: 3. CDR3 length: 14 residues. The CDR3 sequence is CSARELAAAGELFF. As DNA, the CDR3 is TGCAGTGCTAGAGAACTAGCGGCAGCCGGGGAGCTGTTTTTT.

The J gene is TRBJ2-1, the V gene TRBV3-1; the D gene is possibly TRBD2 (5 bases). CDR1 is LGHDT, CDR2 YNNKEL, per germline (reference sequence). V gave up 4 bases and J gave up 6 bases, with 7 bases separating them. The CDR3 is 12 amino acids. In DNA, the CDR3 is TGTGCCAGCAGCCTAGCGACCAATGAGCAGTTCTTC. Its translation: CASSLATNEQFF.